The subject of this entry is one T cell receptor (beta chain). Trimming cost V 7 bases and J 3 bases, with 16 bases left between them. CDR1 SQVTM and CDR2 ANQGSEA come from the germline V gene. CDR3 length equals 13 residues. In the authors' workflow: The authors estimated nucleated cell counts from reference gene primer amplification. Profiling relied on immunoSEQ multiplex PCR, and the TCRdb table lists in-frame clones only, not all of them. D and trimming come from the DNA, and the V and J calls and clone size come from that table. The sample lists about 130,000 clones; 86% were seen once. The data were obtained in a study of blood T cell repertoires in COVID-19. Study-wide context: Spain, Italy and the United States supplied samples that represented acute and convalescent COVID-19. T cells, B-cell-depleted T cells, or PBMCs provided the cDNA or gDNA that served as material.

Sequencing was performed on peripheral blood. This chain links TRBV29-1 with TRBJ2-7, with a weak D call TRBD1 (5 bases). The sequence derives from a human donor in a cohort sampled during active COVID-19. CDR3 bases: TGCAGCGCTTATGAAGACAGTTTCTACGAGCAGTACTTC. This sequence encodes CSAYEDSFYEQYF.